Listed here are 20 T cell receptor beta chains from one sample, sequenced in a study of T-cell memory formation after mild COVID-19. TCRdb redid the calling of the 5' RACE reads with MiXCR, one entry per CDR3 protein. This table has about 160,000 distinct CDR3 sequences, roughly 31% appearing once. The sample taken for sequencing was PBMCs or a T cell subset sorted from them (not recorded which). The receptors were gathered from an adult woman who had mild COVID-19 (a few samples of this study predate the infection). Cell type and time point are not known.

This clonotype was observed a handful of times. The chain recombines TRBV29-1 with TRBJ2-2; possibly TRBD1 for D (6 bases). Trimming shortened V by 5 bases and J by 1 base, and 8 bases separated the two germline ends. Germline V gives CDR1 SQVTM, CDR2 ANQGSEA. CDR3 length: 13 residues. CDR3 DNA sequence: TGCAGCGTTTACAGGGAGAACACCGGGGAGCTGTTTTTT. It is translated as CSVYRENTGELFF.

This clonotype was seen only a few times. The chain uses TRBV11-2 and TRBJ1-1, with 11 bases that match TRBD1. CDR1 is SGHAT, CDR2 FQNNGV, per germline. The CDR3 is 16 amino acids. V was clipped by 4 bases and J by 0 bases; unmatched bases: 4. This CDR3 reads CASSSGQGGMNTEAFF. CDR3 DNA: TGTGCCAGCAGCTCGGGACAGGGGGGCATGAACACTGAAGCTTTCTTT.

CDR3 residues: CASTRLAAADTQYF. The CDR3 DNA follows: TGTGCCAGCACCCGACTAGCGGCCGCAGATACGCAGTATTTT. The chain combines TRBV12-3 or TRBV12-4 with TRBJ2-3, with 9 bases lining up with TRBD2. The CDR3 length is 14 residues. V was pared by 7 bases and J by 4 bases, with 6 bases of the junction left unmatched.

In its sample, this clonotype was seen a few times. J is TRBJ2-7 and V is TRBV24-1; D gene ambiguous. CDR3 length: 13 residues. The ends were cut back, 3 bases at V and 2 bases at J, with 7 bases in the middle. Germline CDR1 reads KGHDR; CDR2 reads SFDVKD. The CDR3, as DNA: TGTGCCACCAGTGATGGCCGAACCTACGAGCAGTACTTC. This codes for CATSDGRTYEQYF.

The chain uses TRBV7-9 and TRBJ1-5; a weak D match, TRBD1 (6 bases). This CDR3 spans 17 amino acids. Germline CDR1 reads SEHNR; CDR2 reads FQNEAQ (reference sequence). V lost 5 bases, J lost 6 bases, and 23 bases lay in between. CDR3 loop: CASSPGDLRGQSQPQHF. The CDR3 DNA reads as TGTGCCAGCAGCCCCGGCGATCTACGGGGACAAAGTCAGCCCCAGCATTTT.

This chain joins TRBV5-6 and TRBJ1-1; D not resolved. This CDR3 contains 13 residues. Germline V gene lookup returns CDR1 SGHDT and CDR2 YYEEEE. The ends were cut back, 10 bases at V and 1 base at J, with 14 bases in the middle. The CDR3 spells CASQTVGNTEAFF. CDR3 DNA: TGTGCCTCCCAGACTGTGGGGAACACTGAAGCTTTCTTT.

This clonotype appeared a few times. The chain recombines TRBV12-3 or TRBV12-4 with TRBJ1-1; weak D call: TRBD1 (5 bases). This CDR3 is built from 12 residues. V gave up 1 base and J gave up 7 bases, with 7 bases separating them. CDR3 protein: CASSLGRVEAFF. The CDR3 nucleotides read TGTGCCAGCAGTTTAGGCAGGGTTGAAGCTTTCTTT.

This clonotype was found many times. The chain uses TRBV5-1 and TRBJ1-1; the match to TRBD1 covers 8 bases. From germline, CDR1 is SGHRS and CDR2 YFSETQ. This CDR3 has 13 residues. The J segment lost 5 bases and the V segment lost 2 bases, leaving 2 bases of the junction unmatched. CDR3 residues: CASSLQGGTEAFF. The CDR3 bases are TGCGCCAGCAGCTTACAGGGGGGGACTGAAGCTTTCTTT.

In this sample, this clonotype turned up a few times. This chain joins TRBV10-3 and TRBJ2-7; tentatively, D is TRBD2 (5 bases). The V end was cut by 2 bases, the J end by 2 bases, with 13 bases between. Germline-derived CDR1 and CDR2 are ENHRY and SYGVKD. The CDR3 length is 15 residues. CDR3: CAISEPGILPYEQYF. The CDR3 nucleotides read TGTGCCATCAGTGAGCCCGGGATCCTACCCTACGAGCAGTACTTC.

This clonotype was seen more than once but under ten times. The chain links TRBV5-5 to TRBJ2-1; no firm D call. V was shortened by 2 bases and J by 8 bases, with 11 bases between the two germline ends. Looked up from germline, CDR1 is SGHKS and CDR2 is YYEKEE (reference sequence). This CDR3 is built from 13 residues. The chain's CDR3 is CASSLRADYEQFF. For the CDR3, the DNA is TGTGCCAGCAGCTTACGGGCCGACTATGAGCAGTTCTTC.

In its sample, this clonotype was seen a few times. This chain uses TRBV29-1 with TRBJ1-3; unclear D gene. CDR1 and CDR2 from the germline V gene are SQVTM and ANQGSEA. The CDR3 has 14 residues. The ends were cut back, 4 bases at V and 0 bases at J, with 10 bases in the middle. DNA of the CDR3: TGCAGCGTTGGTGGGTCGGGCTCTGGAAACACCATATATTTT. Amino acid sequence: CSVGGSGSGNTIYF. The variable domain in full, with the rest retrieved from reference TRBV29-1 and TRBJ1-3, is SAVISQKPSRDICQRGTSLTIQCQVDSQVTMMFWYRQQPGQSLTLIATANQGSEATYESGFVIDKFPISRPNLTFSTLTVSNMSPEDSSIYLCSVGGSGSGNTIYFGEGSWLTVV.

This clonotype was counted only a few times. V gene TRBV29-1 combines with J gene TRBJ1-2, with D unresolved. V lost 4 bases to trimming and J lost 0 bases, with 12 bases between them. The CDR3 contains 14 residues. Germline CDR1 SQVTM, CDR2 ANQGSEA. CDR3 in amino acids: CSVAKGTTNYGYTF. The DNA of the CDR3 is TGCAGCGTTGCGAAGGGCACAACTAACTATGGCTACACCTTC.

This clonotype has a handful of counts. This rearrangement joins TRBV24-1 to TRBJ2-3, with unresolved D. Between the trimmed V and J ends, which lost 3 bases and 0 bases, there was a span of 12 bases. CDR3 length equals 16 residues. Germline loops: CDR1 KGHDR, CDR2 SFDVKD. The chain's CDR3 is CATSDPLSPSTDTQYF. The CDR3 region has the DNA TGTGCCACCAGTGATCCTCTATCTCCTAGCACAGATACGCAGTATTTT.

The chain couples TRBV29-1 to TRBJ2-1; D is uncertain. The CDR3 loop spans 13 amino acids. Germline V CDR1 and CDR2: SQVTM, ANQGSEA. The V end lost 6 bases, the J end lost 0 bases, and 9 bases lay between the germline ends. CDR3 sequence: CSVRRISYNEQFF. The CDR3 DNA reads TGCAGCGTACGGCGTATCTCCTACAATGAGCAGTTCTTC.

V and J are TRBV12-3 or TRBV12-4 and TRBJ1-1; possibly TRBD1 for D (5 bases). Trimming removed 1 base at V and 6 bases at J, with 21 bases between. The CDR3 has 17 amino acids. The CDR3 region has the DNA TGTGCCAGCAGTTTAGGCTCTTCAGCCAGGCAGGGCTCTGAAGCTTTCTTT. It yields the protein CASSLGSSARQGSEAFF.

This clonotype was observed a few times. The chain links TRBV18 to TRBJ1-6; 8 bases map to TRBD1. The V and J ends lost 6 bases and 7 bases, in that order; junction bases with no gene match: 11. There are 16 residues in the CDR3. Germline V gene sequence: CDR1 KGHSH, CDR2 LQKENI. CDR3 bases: TGTGCCAGCTCTCTCGGACAGGGACTGCGCAATTCACCCCTCCACTTT. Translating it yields CASSLGQGLRNSPLHF.

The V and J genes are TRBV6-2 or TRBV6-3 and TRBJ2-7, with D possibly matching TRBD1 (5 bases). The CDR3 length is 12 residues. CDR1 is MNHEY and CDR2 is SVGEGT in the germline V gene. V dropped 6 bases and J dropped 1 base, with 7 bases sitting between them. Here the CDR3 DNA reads TGTGCCAGCAGGACAGCGTCCTACGAGCAGTACTTC. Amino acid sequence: CASRTASYEQYF.

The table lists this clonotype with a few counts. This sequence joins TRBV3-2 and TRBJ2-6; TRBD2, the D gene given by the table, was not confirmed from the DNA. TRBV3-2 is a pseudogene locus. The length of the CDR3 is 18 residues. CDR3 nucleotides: TGTGCCAGCAGCCATTTTGGGGGACTGAACTCTGGGGCCAACGTCCTGACTTTC. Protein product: CASSHFGGLNSGANVLTF.

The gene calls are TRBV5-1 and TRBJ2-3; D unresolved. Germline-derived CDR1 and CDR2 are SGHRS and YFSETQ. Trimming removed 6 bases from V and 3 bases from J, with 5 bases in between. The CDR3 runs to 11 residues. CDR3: CASTITDTQYF. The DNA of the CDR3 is TGCGCCAGCACCATTACAGATACGCAGTATTTT.

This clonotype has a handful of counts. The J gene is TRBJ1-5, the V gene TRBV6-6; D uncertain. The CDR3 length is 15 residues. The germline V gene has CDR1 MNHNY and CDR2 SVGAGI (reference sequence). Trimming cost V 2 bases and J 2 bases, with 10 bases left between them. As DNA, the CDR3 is TGTGCCAGCAGTTACCTGGGGAAGGGCAATCAGCCCCAGCATTTT. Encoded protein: CASSYLGKGNQPQHF.